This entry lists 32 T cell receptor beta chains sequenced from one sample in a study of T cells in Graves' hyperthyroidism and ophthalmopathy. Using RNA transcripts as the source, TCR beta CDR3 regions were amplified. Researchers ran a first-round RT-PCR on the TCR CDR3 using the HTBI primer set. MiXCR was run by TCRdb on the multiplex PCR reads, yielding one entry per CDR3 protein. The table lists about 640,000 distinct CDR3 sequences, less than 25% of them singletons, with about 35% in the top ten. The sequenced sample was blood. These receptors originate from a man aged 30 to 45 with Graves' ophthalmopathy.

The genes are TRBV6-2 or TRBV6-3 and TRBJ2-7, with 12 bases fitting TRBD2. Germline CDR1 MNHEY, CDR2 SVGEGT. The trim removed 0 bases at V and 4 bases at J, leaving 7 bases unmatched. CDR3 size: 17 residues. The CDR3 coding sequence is TGTGCCAGCAGTTACTCGCGGTCGACTAGCGGGAGTTACGAGCAGTACTTC. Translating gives CASSYSRSTSGSYEQYF.

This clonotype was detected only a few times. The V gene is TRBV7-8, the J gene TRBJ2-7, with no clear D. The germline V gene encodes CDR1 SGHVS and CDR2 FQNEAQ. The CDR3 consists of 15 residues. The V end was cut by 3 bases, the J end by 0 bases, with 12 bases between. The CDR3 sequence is CASSFPQVASYEQYF. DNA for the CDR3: TGTGCCAGCAGCTTCCCCCAGGTAGCCTCCTACGAGCAGTACTTC.

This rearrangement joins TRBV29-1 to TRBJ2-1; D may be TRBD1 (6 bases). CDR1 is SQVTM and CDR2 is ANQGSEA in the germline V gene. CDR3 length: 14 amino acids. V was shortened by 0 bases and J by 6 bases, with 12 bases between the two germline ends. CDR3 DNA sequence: TGCAGCGTTGAAGATGGATGGACAGCCAATGAGCAGTTCTTC. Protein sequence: CSVEDGWTANEQFF.

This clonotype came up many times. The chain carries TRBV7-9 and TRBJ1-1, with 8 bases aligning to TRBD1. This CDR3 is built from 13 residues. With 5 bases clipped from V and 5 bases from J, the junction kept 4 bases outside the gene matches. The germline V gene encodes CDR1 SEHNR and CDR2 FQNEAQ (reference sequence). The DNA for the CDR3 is TGTGCCAGCAGCCGACAGGGGAGGACTGAAGCTTTCTTT. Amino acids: CASSRQGRTEAFF.

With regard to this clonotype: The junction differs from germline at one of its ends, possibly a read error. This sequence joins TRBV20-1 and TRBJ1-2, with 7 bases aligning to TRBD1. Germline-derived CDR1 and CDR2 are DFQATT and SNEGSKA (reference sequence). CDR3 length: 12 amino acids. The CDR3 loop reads CGASTGAYGYTF. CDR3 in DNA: TGCGGTGCTAGCACAGGGGCTTATGGCTACACCTTC.

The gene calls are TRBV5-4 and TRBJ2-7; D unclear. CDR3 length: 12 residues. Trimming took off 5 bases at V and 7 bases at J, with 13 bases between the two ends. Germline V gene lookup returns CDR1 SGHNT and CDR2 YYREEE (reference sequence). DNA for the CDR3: TGTGCCAGCAGTAGTACATACGGAGAGCAGTACTTC. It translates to CASSSTYGEQYF.

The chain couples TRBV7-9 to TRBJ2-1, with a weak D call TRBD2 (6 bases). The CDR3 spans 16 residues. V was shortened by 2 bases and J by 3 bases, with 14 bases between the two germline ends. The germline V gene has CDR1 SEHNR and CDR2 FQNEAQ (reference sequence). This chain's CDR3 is CASSLSHGSDYNEQFF. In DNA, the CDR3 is TGTGCCAGCAGCTTATCCCACGGGAGCGACTACAATGAGCAGTTCTTC. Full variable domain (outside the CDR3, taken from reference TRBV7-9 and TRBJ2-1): DTGVSQNPRHKITKRGQNVTFRCDPISEHNRLYWYRQTLGQGPEFLTYFQNEAQLEKSRLLSDRFSAERPKGSFSTLEIQRTEQGDSAMYLCASSLSHGSDYNEQFFGPGTRLTVL.

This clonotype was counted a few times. The CDR3 loop reads CATSDMAAEQFF. In DNA, the CDR3 is TGTGCCACCAGTGATATGGCTGCTGAGCAGTTCTTC. V usage is TRBV24-1 and J usage is TRBJ2-1; D is ambiguous. This CDR3 has 12 residues. V lost 3 bases, J lost 9 bases, and 8 bases lay in between. Per germline, CDR1 KGHDR and CDR2 SFDVKD.

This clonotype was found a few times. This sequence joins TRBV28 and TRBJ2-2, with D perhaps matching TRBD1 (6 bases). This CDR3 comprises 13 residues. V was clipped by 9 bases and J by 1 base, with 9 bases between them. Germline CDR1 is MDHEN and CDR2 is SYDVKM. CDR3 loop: CASGTRNTGELFF. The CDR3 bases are TGTGCCAGTGGGACACGGAACACCGGGGAGCTGTTTTTT.

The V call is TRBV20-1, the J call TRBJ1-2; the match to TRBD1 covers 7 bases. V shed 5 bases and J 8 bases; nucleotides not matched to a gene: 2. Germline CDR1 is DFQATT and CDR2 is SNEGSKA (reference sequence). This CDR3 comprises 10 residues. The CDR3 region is CSAYRGGYTF. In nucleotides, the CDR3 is TGCAGTGCTTACAGGGGCGGCTACACCTTC.

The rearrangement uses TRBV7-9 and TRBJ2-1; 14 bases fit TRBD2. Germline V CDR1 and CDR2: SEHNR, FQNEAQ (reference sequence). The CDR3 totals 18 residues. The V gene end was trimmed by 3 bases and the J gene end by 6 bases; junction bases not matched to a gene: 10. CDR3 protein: CASSFLVGTSGSVNEQFF. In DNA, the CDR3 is TGTGCCAGCAGCTTCCTCGTAGGGACTAGCGGGAGCGTCAATGAGCAGTTCTTC. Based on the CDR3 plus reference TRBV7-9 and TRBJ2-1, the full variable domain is DTGVSQNPRHKITKRGQNVTFRCDPISEHNRLYWYRQTLGQGPEFLTYFQNEAQLEKSRLLSDRFSAERPKGSFSTLEIQRTEQGDSAMYLCASSFLVGTSGSVNEQFFGPGTRLTVL.

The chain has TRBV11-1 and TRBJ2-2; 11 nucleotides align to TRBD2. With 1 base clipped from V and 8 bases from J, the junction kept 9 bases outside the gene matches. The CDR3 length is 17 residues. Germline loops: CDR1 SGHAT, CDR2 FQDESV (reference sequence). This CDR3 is CASSLGGLADLRGELFF. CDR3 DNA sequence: TGTGCCAGCAGCTTAGGGGGACTAGCGGACCTCAGGGGGGAGCTGTTTTTT.

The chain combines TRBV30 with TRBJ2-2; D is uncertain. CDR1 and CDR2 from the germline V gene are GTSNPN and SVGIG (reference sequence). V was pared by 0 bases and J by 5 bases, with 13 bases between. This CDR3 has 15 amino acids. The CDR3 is CAWSVAPSGTGELFF. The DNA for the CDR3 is TGTGCCTGGAGTGTCGCCCCCTCTGGGACCGGGGAGCTGTTTTTT. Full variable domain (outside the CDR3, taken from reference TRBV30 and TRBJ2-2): SQTIHQWPATLVQPVGSPLSLECTVEGTSNPNLYWYRQAAGRGLQLLFYSVGIGQISSEVPQNLSASRPQDRQFILSSKKLLLSDSGFYLCAWSVAPSGTGELFFGEGSRLTVL.

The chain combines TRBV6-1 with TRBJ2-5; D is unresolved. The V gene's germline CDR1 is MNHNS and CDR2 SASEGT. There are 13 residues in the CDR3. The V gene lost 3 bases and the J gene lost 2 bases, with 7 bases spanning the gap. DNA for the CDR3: TGTGCCAGCAGTGACCACAGACAAGAGACCCAGTACTTC. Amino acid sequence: CASSDHRQETQYF.

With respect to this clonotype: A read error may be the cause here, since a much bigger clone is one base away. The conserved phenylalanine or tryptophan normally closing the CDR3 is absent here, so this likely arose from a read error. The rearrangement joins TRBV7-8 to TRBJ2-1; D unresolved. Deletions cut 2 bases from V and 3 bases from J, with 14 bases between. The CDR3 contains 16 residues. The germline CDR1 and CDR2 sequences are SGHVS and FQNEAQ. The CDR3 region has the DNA TGTGCCAGCAGCTTATTTACCGGCATCGTCTACAATGAGCAGTTCCTC. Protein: CASSLFTGIVYNEQFL.

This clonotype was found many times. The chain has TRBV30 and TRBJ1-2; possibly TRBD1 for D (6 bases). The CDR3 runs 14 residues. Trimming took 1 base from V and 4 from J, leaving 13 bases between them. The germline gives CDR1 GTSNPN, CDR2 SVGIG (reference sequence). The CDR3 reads CAWSGRGLGYGYTF. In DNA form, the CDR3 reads TGTGCCTGGAGTGGTCGGGGGCTGGGCTATGGCTACACCTTC.

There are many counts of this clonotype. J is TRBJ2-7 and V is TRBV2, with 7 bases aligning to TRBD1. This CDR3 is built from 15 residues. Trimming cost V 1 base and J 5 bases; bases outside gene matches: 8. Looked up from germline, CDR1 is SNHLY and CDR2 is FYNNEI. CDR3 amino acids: CASSEEQGNAHEQYF. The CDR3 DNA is TGTGCCAGCAGTGAAGAACAGGGGAACGCGCACGAGCAGTACTTC.

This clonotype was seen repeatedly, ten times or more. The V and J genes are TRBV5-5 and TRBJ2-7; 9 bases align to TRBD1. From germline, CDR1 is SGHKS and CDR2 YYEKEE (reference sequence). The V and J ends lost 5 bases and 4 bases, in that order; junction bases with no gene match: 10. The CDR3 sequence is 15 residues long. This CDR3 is CASSSRDRVRYEQYF. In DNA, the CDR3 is TGTGCCAGCAGTTCTCGGGACAGGGTTCGGTACGAGCAGTACTTC.

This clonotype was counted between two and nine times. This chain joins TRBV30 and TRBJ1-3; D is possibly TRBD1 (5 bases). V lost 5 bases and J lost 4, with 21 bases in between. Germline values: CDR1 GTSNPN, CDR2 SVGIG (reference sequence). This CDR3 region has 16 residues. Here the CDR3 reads CAWSPGQPGRGNTIYF. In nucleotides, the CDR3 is TGTGCCTGGTCCCCCGGGCAGCCGGGACGGGGAAACACCATATATTTT.

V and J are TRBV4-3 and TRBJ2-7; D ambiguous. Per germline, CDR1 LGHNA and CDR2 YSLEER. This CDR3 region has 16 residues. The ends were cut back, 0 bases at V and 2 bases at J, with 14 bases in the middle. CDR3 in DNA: TGCGCCAGCAGCCAAGATAGAGGCAGGCTACCCTACGAGCAGTACTTC. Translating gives CASSQDRGRLPYEQYF.

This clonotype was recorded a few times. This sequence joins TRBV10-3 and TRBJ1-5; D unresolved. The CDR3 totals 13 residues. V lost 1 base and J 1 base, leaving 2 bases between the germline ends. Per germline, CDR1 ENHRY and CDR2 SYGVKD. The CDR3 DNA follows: TGTGCCATCAGTGAGTGGAGCAATCAGCCCCAGCATTTT. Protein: CAISEWSNQPQHF.

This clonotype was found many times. The CDR3 is CASSTGTDSYEQYF. CDR3 nucleotide sequence: TGTGCCAGCTCGACCGGGACAGACTCCTACGAGCAGTACTTC. The rearrangement uses TRBV6-1 and TRBJ2-7; 7 bases are shared with TRBD1. The CDR3 covers 14 residues. Germline values: CDR1 MNHNS, CDR2 SASEGT. V trimming: 8 bases; J trimming: 0 bases; junction bases outside the gene matches: 7.

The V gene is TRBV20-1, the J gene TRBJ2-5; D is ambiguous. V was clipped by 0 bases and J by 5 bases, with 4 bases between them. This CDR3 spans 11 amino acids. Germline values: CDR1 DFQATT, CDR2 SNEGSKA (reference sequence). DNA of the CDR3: TGCAGTGCTAGAGATAAGGAGACCCAGTACTTC. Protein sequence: CSARDKETQYF.

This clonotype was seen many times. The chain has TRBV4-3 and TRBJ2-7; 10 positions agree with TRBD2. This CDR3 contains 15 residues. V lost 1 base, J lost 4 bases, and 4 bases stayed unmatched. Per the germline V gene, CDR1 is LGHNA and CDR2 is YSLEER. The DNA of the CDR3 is TGCGCCAGCAGCCAAGGGCTAGCGGGGGTATACGAGCAGTACTTC. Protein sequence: CASSQGLAGVYEQYF.

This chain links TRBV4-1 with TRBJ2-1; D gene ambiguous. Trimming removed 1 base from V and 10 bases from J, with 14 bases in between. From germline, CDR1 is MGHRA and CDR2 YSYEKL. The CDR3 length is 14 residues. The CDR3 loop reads CASSQVLEGLEQFF. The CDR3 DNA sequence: TGCGCCAGCAGCCAAGTCCTTGAAGGGCTCGAGCAGTTCTTC.

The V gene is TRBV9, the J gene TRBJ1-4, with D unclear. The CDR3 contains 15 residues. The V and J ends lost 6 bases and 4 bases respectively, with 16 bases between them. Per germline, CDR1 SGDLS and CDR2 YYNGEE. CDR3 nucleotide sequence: TGTGCCAGCAACGGGTACGACGGACTTAATGAAAAACTGTTTTTT. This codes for CASNGYDGLNEKLFF.

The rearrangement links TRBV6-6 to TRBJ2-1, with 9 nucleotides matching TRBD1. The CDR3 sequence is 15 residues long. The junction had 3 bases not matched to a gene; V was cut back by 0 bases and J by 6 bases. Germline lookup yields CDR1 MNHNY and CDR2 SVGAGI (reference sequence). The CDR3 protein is CASSYSGQGRNEQFF. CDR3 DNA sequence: TGTGCCAGCAGTTACTCGGGACAGGGTCGCAATGAGCAGTTCTTC.

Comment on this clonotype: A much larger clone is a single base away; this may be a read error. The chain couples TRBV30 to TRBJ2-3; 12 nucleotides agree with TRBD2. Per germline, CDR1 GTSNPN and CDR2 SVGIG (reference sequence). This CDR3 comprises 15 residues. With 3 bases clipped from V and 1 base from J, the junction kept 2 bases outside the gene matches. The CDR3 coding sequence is TGTGCCTGGAGAAGACTAGCGGGGGGCACAGATACGCAGTATTTT. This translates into CAWRRLAGGTDTQYF.

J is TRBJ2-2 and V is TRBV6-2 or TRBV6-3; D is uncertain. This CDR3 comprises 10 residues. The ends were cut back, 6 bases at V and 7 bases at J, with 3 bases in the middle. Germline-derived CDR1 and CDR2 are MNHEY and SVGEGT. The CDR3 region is CASRIGELFF. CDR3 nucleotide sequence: TGTGCCAGCAGAATCGGGGAGCTGTTTTTT.

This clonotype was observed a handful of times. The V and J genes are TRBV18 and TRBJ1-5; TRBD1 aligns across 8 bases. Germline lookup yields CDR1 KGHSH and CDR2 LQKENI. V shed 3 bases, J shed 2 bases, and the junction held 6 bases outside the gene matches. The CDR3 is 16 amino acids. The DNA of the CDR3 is TGTGCCAGCTCACCGCAGGGGGCAGTGGGCAATCAGCCCCAGCATTTT. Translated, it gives CASSPQGAVGNQPQHF.

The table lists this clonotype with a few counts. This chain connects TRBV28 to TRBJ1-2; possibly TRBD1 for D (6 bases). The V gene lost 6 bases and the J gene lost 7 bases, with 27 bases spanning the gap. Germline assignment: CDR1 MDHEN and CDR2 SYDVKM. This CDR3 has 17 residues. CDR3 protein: CASRNWGRNRIGGGYTF. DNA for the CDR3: TGTGCCAGCAGGAACTGGGGACGGAATCGTATAGGGGGTGGCTACACCTTC.

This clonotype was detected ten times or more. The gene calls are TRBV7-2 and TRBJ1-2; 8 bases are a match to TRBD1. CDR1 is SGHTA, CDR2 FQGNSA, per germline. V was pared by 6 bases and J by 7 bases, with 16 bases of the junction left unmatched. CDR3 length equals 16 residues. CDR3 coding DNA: TGTGCCAGCAGTGCCCCCTCTGGCAGGGGGCGCGGTGGCTACACCTTC. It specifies CASSAPSGRGRGGYTF.